One sample yielded the 26 T cell receptor beta chains listed below, sequenced in a study of T cells after yellow fever vaccination. In TCRdb, the 5' RACE reads were re-called with MiXCR into one record per CDR3 protein. The data hold some 500,000 distinct CDR3 sequences, with around an eighth observed a single time. This material consisted of PBMCs, taken on the day of the yellow fever booster vaccination. These receptors all come from a man younger than 45 who received the YFV17D yellow fever vaccine.

The chain couples TRBV4-3 to TRBJ2-3; the D gene is possibly TRBD2 (6 bases). Germline V CDR1 and CDR2: LGHNA, YSLEER. The V end was cut by 1 base, the J end by 0 bases, with 8 bases between. The CDR3 is made up of 15 amino acids. The CDR3, as DNA: TGCGCCAGCAGCCAAGCTAGCGCTAGCACAGATACGCAGTATTTT. It yields the protein CASSQASASTDTQYF.

This clonotype was counted between two and nine times. The chain links TRBV12-3 or TRBV12-4 to TRBJ1-4, with D unresolved. With 5 bases removed from V and 4 bases from J, the gap between germline ends came to 2 bases. The CDR3 is made up of 11 amino acids. The CDR3 loop reads CASSNNEKLFF. The CDR3 coding sequence is TGTGCCAGCAGTAATAATGAAAAACTGTTTTTT.

This clonotype was seen a handful of times. The chain employs TRBV4-3 and TRBJ1-2; D ambiguous. This CDR3 comprises 14 residues. CDR1 and CDR2 (germline): LGHNA, YSLEER. V dropped 0 bases and J dropped 2 bases, with 7 bases sitting between them. The CDR3 spells CASSQEGTNYGYTF. Written as DNA, the CDR3 is TGCGCCAGCAGCCAAGAAGGCACGAACTATGGCTACACCTTC.

The rearrangement links TRBV7-8 to TRBJ2-3; TRBD2 agrees at 7 bases. There are 17 residues in the CDR3. The V segment lost 4 bases and the J segment 5 bases; nucleotides outside the gene matches: 15. Per the germline V gene, CDR1 is SGHVS and CDR2 is FQNEAQ. This CDR3 reads CASSSPRRDYLLDTQYF. CDR3 nucleotides: TGTGCCAGCAGCTCCCCTCGTCGGGACTACCTTTTAGATACGCAGTATTTT.

V usage is TRBV28 and J usage is TRBJ2-2; no reliable D call. V lost 3 bases, J lost 1 base, and 9 bases lay in between. Germline loops: CDR1 MDHEN, CDR2 SYDVKM. This CDR3 is built from 15 residues. The CDR3 loop is CASSLYSWNTGELFF. The CDR3 DNA follows: TGTGCCAGCAGTTTGTACAGTTGGAACACCGGGGAGCTGTTTTTT.

This clonotype was detected a few times. The V gene is TRBV5-6, the J gene TRBJ2-1; maybe TRBD1 (5 bases). The CDR3 runs to 15 residues. Per germline, CDR1 SGHDT and CDR2 YYEEEE. Trimming took 0 bases from V and 5 from J, leaving 12 bases between them. CDR3 in DNA: TGTGCCAGCAGCTTGGAGGGGCTGGAAGACAATGAGCAGTTCTTC. As protein: CASSLEGLEDNEQFF.

This clonotype has only a few counts. V and J are TRBV7-9 and TRBJ2-5; the D is unclear. V was trimmed by 2 bases and J by 1 base, leaving 11 bases between them. The CDR3 is 15 amino acids. CDR1 is SEHNR, CDR2 FQNEAQ, per germline (reference sequence). Written as DNA, the CDR3 is TGTGCCAGCAGCTTAAGGGCCGGGCTCCAAGAGACCCAGTACTTC. Amino acids: CASSLRAGLQETQYF.

This clonotype occurred a few times. The V gene is TRBV18, the J gene TRBJ2-5, with 7 nucleotides matching TRBD2. The V and J ends lost 3 bases and 1 base, in that order; junction bases with no gene match: 5. The V gene's germline CDR1 is KGHSH and CDR2 LQKENI. The CDR3 has 15 amino acids. DNA of the CDR3: TGTGCCAGCTCACCCGAAACTAGCGTCCAAGAGACCCAGTACTTC. This encodes CASSPETSVQETQYF. The whole variable domain, remainder taken from reference TRBV18 and TRBJ2-5, is NAGVMQNPRHLVRRRGQEARLRCSPMKGHSHVYWYRQLPEEGLKFMVYLQKENIIDESGMPKERFSAEFPKEGPSILRIQQVVRGDSAAYFCASSPETSVQETQYFGPGTRLLVL.

This clonotype was found a few times. V usage is TRBV12-3 or TRBV12-4 and J usage is TRBJ1-5; no firm D call. The CDR3 consists of 12 residues. V lost 6 bases and J lost 11, with 14 bases in between. CDR3 protein: CASSTSIGSQHF. The CDR3 DNA reads TGTGCCAGCAGCACCTCGATAGGGTCCCAGCATTTT.

This clonotype was seen only a few times. The V call is TRBV3-1, the J call TRBJ2-2; the match to TRBD2 covers 8 bases. The CDR3 runs 17 residues. The trim removed 8 bases at V and 5 bases at J, leaving 16 bases unmatched. In germline, CDR1 is LGHDT, CDR2 YNNKEL (reference sequence). The CDR3: CASRPNGAGAITGELFF. In DNA, the CDR3 is TGTGCCAGCCGGCCAAATGGAGCGGGGGCCATTACCGGGGAGCTGTTTTTT.

The gene calls are TRBV7-2 and TRBJ2-1; perhaps TRBD2 as D (7 bases). Germline lookup yields CDR1 SGHTA and CDR2 FQGNSA. V lost 5 bases and J lost 4, with 18 bases in between. The CDR3 sequence is 16 residues long. The CDR3 loop reads CASSQGGGGRYNEQFF. CDR3 nucleotide sequence: TGTGCCAGCAGCCAAGGGGGGGGAGGCCGATACAATGAGCAGTTCTTC.

This CDR3 reads CASSQDGSGSFADTQYF. Here the CDR3 DNA reads TGCGCCAGCAGCCAAGACGGTAGCGGGAGTTTCGCAGATACGCAGTATTTT. V is TRBV4-3 and J is TRBJ2-3; 9 bases agree with TRBD2. V lost 0 bases and J lost 4; bases outside the gene matches: 8. This CDR3 is built from 17 residues. Germline values: CDR1 LGHNA, CDR2 YSLEER.

This clonotype was counted ten times or more. The chain carries TRBV10-2 and TRBJ2-3; 8 nucleotides match TRBD2. V shed 7 bases and J 0 bases; nucleotides not matched to a gene: 6. Germline V CDR1 and CDR2: WSHSY, SAAADI. The CDR3 runs to 15 residues. The CDR3 DNA reads as TGCGCCAGCACCTCGGGACTAGTTAGCACAGATACGCAGTATTTT. Amino acid sequence: CASTSGLVSTDTQYF.

This clonotype has more than one count but fewer than ten. The chain carries TRBV7-2 and TRBJ2-5, with 7 positions matching TRBD1. The CDR3 loop spans 13 amino acids. Trimming at V came to 5 bases and at J to 7 bases, leaving 7 bases not matched to a gene. Looked up from germline, CDR1 is SGHTA and CDR2 is FQGNSA. CDR3 in amino acids: CASSPKGAATQYF. CDR3 nucleotides: TGTGCCAGCAGCCCTAAGGGGGCGGCGACCCAGTACTTC. The whole variable domain, remainder taken from reference TRBV7-2 and TRBJ2-5, is GAGVSQSPSNKVTEKGKDVELRCDPISGHTALYWYRQSLGQGLEFLIYFQGNSAPDKSGLPSDRFSAERTGGSVSTLTIQRTQQEDSAVYLCASSPKGAATQYFGPGTRLLVL.

This clonotype appeared a few times. This rearrangement joins TRBV20-1 to TRBJ2-5; no definite D call. Per the germline V gene, CDR1 is DFQATT and CDR2 is SNEGSKA (reference sequence). CDR3 length: 14 residues. Trimming removed 6 bases from V and 0 bases from J, with 14 bases in between. CDR3 bases: TGCAGTGCCCGGCCCGGCTGGTACCAAGAGACCCAGTACTTC. It translates to CSARPGWYQETQYF.

Only a few counts were recorded for this clonotype. The CDR3 sequence is CASSQGLARTYEQYF. The DNA for the CDR3 is TGCGCCAGCAGCCAGGGACTAGCCAGGACCTACGAGCAGTACTTC. This chain connects TRBV4-3 to TRBJ2-7; 9 bases line up with TRBD2. This CDR3 spans 15 amino acids. CDR1 is LGHNA, CDR2 YSLEER, per germline. J gave up 2 bases and V 3 bases, and 5 bases lay outside the gene matches.

This clonotype was counted a few times. The rearrangement uses TRBV29-1 and TRBJ2-7, with D perhaps matching TRBD1 (7 bases). CDR1 and CDR2 from the germline V gene are SQVTM and ANQGSEA. This CDR3 has 14 residues. Trimming took off 6 bases at V and 2 bases at J, with 17 bases between the two ends. The CDR3: CSVGGGQTAYEQYF. DNA for the CDR3: TGCAGCGTCGGAGGGGGACAGACTGCCTACGAGCAGTACTTC.

This clonotype has at least ten counts. This chain links TRBV24-1 with TRBJ2-5; possibly TRBD1 for D (6 bases). Germline V gives CDR1 KGHDR, CDR2 SFDVKD. The CDR3 contains 14 residues. Trimming stripped 7 bases from V and 1 base from J, with 12 bases between. CDR3 loop: CATRGTGSQETQYF. Written as DNA, the CDR3 is TGTGCCACCAGAGGAACAGGGAGCCAAGAGACCCAGTACTTC.

The gene calls are TRBV11-1 and TRBJ2-5; D perhaps matches TRBD1 (6 bases). Germline V gene lookup returns CDR1 SGHAT and CDR2 FQDESV (reference sequence). The CDR3 loop spans 18 amino acids. Deletions cut 3 bases from V and 5 bases from J, with 25 bases between. The CDR3 coding sequence is TGTGCCAGCAGCTTGGACCACAGGGCAACAAACTCACGGGAGACCCAGTACTTC. It yields the protein CASSLDHRATNSRETQYF.

This chain uses TRBV6-5 with TRBJ2-3; 9 nucleotides agree with TRBD2. CDR3 length equals 16 residues. From germline, CDR1 is MNHEY and CDR2 SVGAGI. Trimming removed 3 bases from V and 3 bases from J; junction bases left unmatched: 7. DNA for the CDR3: TGTGCCAGCAGTTATTTCGGCCTAGCGGGAACAGATACGCAGTATTTT. Translated, it gives CASSYFGLAGTDTQYF.

Concerning this clonotype itself: A junction boundary mismatches the germline segment, possibly from a read error. The chain employs TRBV5-1 and TRBJ2-3; weak D call: TRBD1 (6 bases). CDR3 length equals 15 residues. CDR1 and CDR2 from the germline V gene are SGHRS and YFSETQ. The CDR3 spells CASNLAGQSTDTQYF. The CDR3 region has the DNA TGCGCCAGCAACTTGGCCGGACAGAGCACAGATACGCAGTATTTT.

The gene calls are TRBV9 and TRBJ2-1; D uncertain. This CDR3 has 15 amino acids. The V end was cut by 0 bases, the J end by 0 bases, with 7 bases between. Germline CDR1 and CDR2: SGDLS and YYNGEE. CDR3 bases: TGTGCCAGCAGCGTAGCTGGATACTCCTACAATGAGCAGTTCTTC. Translated, it gives CASSVAGYSYNEQFF.

The chain employs TRBV5-1 and TRBJ2-7, with D possibly TRBD1 on 6 matching bases. The length of the CDR3 is 16 residues. Trimming cost V 4 bases and J 4 bases, with 21 bases left between them. Looked up from germline, CDR1 is SGHRS and CDR2 is YFSETQ. CDR3: CASSKEGIRGGYEQYF. The CDR3 DNA reads TGCGCCAGCAGCAAGGAAGGGATCAGGGGTGGGTACGAGCAGTACTTC.

This chain joins TRBV19 and TRBJ2-1; 8 bases align to TRBD2. V was clipped by 5 bases and J by 7 bases; unmatched bases: 10. The germline CDR1 and CDR2 sequences are LNHDA and SQIVND (reference sequence). The CDR3 is made up of 15 amino acids. The CDR3 is CASSSSGTRLNEQFF. The CDR3 DNA reads as TGTGCCAGTAGTTCTTCCGGGACTAGGCTAAATGAGCAGTTCTTC.

V is TRBV12-3 or TRBV12-4 and J is TRBJ2-5; D is ambiguous. Trimming took off 3 bases at V and 3 bases at J, with 11 bases between the two ends. CDR3 length: 14 amino acids. DNA of the CDR3: TGTGCCAGCAGTTTGGGTGTCAATAAAGAGACCCAGTACTTC. Amino acids: CASSLGVNKETQYF.

The gene calls are TRBV11-2 and TRBJ2-7; 11 bases agree with TRBD2. J lost 7 bases, V lost 5 bases, and 7 bases had no gene match. This CDR3 is built from 14 residues. Germline lookup yields CDR1 SGHAT and CDR2 FQNNGV. The CDR3 DNA follows: TGTGCCAGCAGCGTACTAGCGGGAGAGTGGGAGCAGTACTTC. Translating gives CASSVLAGEWEQYF.